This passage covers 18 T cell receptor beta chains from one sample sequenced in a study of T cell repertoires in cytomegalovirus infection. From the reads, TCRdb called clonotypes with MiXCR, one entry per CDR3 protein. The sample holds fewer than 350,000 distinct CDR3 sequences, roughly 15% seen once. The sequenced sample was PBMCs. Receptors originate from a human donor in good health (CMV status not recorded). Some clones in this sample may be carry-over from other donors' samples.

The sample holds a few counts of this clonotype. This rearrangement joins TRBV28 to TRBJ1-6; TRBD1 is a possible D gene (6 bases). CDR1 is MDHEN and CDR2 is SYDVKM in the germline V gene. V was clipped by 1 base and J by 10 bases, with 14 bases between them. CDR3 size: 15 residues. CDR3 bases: TGTGCCAGCAGTTTATTAGGGGGGCTGGGATCACCCCTCCACTTT. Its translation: CASSLLGGLGSPLHF.

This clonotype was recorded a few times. The CDR3 coding sequence is TGTGCCAGCAGCTTCGGCATAGAGGTACAGGGCCCAGCTTTCTTT. Protein: CASSFGIEVQGPAFF. J is TRBJ1-1 and V is TRBV7-2; D might be TRBD1 (6 bases). The CDR3 is made up of 15 amino acids. The germline V gene has CDR1 SGHTA and CDR2 FQGNSA. Trimming left V 3 bases short and J 10 bases short, with 21 bases between.

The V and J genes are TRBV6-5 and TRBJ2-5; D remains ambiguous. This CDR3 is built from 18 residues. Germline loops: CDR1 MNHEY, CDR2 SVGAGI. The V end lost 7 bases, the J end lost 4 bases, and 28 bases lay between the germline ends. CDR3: CASTSVSRNSPLGETQYF. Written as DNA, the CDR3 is TGTGCCAGCACCAGCGTCTCCCGGAACAGCCCTTTAGGAGAGACCCAGTACTTC.

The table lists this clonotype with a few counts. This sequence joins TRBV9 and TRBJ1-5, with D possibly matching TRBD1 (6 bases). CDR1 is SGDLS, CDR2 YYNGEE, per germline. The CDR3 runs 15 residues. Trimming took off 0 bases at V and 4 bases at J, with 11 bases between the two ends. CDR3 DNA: TGTGCCAGCAGCGTAGCTGGGACACCGAATCAGCCCCAGCATTTT. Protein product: CASSVAGTPNQPQHF.

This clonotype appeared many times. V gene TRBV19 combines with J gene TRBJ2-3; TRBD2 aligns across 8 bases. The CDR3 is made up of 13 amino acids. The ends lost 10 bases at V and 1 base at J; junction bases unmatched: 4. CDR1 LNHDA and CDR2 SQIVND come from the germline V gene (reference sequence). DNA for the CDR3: TGTGCCATCGGGGGGGCCGGCACAGATACGCAGTATTTT. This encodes CAIGGAGTDTQYF.

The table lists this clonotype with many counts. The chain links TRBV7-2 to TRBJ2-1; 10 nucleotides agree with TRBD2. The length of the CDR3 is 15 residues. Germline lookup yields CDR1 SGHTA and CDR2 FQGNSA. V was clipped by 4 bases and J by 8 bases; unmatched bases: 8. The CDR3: CASSSPGAGGHEQFF. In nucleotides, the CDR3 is TGTGCCAGCAGCTCCCCTGGAGCGGGGGGGCATGAGCAGTTCTTC.

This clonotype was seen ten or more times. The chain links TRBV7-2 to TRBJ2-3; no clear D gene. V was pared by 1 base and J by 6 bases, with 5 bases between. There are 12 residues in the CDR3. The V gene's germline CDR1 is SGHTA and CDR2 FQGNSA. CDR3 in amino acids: CASSLEYDTQYF. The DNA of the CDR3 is TGTGCCAGCAGCTTAGAGTATGATACGCAGTATTTT. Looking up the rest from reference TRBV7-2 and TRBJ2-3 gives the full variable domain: GAGVSQSPSNKVTEKGKDVELRCDPISGHTALYWYRQSLGQGLEFLIYFQGNSAPDKSGLPSDRFSAERTGGSVSTLTIQRTQQEDSAVYLCASSLEYDTQYFGPGTRLTVL.

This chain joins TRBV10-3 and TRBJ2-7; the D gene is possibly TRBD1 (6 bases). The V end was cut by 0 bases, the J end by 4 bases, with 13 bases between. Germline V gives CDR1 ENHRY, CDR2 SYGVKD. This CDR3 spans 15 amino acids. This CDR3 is CAISESRDILYEQYF. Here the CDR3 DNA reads TGTGCCATCAGTGAGTCTCGGGACATTCTATACGAGCAGTACTTC.

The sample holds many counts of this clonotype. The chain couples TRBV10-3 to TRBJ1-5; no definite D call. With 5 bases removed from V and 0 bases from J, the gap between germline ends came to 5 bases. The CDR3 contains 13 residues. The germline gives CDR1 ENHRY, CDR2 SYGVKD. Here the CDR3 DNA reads TGTGCCATCAGTCTATCTAGCAATCAGCCCCAGCATTTT. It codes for CAISLSSNQPQHF.

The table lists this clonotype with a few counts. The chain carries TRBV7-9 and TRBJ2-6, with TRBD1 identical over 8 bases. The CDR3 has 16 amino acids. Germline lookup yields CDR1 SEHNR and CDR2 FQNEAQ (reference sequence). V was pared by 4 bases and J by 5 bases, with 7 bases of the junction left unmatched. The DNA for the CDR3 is TGTGCCAGCAGCTCGGGACAGGACCTACGGGCCAACGTCCTGACTTTC. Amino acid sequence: CASSSGQDLRANVLTF.

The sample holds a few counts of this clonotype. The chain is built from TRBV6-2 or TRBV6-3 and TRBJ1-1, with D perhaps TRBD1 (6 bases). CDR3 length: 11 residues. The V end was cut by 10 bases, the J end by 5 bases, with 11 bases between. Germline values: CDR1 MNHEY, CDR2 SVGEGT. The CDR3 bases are TGTGCCACCGTTCAGGGGACTGAAGCTTTCTTT. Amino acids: CATVQGTEAFF.

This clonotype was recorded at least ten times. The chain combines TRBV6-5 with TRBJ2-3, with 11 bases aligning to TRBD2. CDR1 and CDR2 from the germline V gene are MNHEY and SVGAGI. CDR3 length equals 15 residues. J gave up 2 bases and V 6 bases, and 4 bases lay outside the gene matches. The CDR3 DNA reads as TGTGCCAGCAGACCGGGACTAGCGGTCACAGATACGCAGTATTTT. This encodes CASRPGLAVTDTQYF.

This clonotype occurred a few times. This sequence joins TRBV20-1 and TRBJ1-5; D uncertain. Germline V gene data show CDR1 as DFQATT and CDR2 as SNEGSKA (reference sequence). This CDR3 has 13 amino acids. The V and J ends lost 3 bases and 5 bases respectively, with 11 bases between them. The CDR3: CSASLSYDQPQHF. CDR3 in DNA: TGCAGTGCTAGCCTCTCGTACGATCAGCCCCAGCATTTT.

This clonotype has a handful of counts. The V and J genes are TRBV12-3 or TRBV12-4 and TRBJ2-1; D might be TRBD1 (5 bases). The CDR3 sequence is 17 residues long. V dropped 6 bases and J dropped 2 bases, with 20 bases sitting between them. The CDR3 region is CASSPSQGMGTYNEQFF. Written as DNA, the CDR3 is TGTGCCAGCAGCCCATCCCAGGGTATGGGGACCTACAATGAGCAGTTCTTC.

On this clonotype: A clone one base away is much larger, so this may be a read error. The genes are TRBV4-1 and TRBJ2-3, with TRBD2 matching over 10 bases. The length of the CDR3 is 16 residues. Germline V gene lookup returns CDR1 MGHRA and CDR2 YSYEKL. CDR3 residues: CASSQGASGGADTQYF. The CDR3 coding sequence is TGTGCCAGCAGCCAAGGGGCTAGCGGGGGTGCAGATACGCAGTATTTT.

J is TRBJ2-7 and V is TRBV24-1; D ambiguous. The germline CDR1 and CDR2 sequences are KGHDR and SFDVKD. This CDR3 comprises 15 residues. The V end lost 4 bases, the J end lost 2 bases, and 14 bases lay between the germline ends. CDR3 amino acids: CATSDQPYFPYEQYF. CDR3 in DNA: TGTGCCACCAGTGACCAGCCGTATTTTCCCTACGAGCAGTACTTC.

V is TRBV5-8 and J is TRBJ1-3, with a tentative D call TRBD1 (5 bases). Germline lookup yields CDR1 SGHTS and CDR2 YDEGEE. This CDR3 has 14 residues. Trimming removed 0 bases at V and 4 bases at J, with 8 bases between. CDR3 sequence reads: CASSLEAGGNTIYF. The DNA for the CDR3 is TGTGCCAGCAGCTTGGAGGCAGGGGGAAACACCATATATTTT.

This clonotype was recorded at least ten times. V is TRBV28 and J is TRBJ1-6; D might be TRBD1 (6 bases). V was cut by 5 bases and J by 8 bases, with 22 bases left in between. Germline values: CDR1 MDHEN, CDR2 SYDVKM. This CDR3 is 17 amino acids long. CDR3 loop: CASSPLWGHTRDSPLHF. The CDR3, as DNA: TGTGCCAGCAGTCCACTGTGGGGGCATACGAGGGATTCACCCCTCCACTTT.